This T cell receptor beta chain was observed in a study of blood T cells in healthy people across ages. About this clonotype: The antigen remains undetermined.

Healthy Caucasian individuals from Russia aged about 6 to 100 were enrolled as donors. The authors isolated at least 6 million PBMCs per sample. Study-level findings and limits: Diversity figures derived from one million T cells were judged to underestimate the true value.

CDR1 SGHRS and CDR2 YFSETQ come from the germline V gene. This CDR3 is 16 amino acids long. V gave up 0 bases and J gave up 15 bases, with 25 bases separating them. Primed by a sample-barcoded 5' primer and a J-beta primer mix, a second PCR proceeded for roughly 7 to 11 cycles. Each cDNA molecule, via a template-switch adaptor with 12 random nucleotides, was tagged. TCRdb re-called the 5' RACE reads with MiXCR, one entry per CDR3 protein. Of fewer than 2 million distinct CDR3 sequences listed, about two fifths were seen once; the top ten hold about 23%. This TCR derives from a human donor in good health. The V gene is TRBV5-1, the J gene TRBJ2-4, with D tentatively TRBD1 (5 bases). The specimen sequenced was blood. The DNA for the CDR3 is TGCGCCAGCAGCTTGGATTCGGACACCTGGAAAGAGACCCGGTACTTC. Its protein product is CASSLDSDTWKETRYF.